A single sample gave rise to the 11 T cell receptor beta chains below, sequenced in a study of human T cells and chemical hapten exposure. A single record per CDR3 protein comes from TCRdb applying MiXCR to the RACE reads. The sample includes a few hundred thousand distinct CDR3 sequences, more than 4.5% of them seen just once. Time point: patch test 1, 2 weeks after DPC sensitization. Described treatment: therapeutic diphenylcyclopropenone sensitization with weekly scalp DPC. Source: whole blood, taken in connection with sensitization to the hapten diphenylcyclopropenone (DPC). Receptors were obtained from a woman between 50 and 59 years old with alopecia areata. Some clones in this sample may be carry-over from other donors' samples.

This clonotype appeared once. A much larger clone is a single base away; this may be a read error. The rearrangement links TRBV6-5 to TRBJ1-2, with D perhaps matching TRBD1 (5 bases). V was clipped by 2 bases and J by 8 bases, with 12 bases between them. Per the germline V gene, CDR1 is MNHEY and CDR2 is SVGAGI. The CDR3 totals 13 residues. CDR3 DNA sequence: TGTGCCAGCAGTTACACCGGGGGTGTCGGCTACACCTTC. This gives the protein CASSYTGGVGYTF.

This clonotype has ten or more counts. The rearrangement links TRBV6-6 to TRBJ1-6, with 9 bases identical to TRBD1. The CDR3 has 17 residues. V shed 6 bases and J 8 bases; nucleotides not matched to a gene: 14. The germline V gene has CDR1 MNHNY and CDR2 SVGAGI (reference sequence). CDR3 nucleotides: TGTGCCAGCAGGACCCCAACAGGGGGCGCGGGCCATTCACCCCTCCACTTT. As protein: CASRTPTGGAGHSPLHF.

There are a few counts of this clonotype. The chain joins TRBV6-1 to TRBJ1-5, with D possibly matching TRBD1 (6 bases). The CDR3 runs 14 residues. The germline V gene has CDR1 MNHNS and CDR2 SASEGT. The germline V and J ends were trimmed by 6 bases and 7 bases, with 16 bases remaining between them. CDR3 loop: CASRETGWIQPQHF. The CDR3 coding sequence is TGTGCCAGCAGAGAGACAGGTTGGATCCAGCCCCAGCATTTT.

This clonotype was observed at least ten times. The J gene is TRBJ1-4, the V gene TRBV29-1; unclear D gene. Trimming cost V 1 base and J 7 bases, with 10 bases left between them. The CDR3 contains 13 residues. Germline V gene lookup returns CDR1 SQVTM and CDR2 ANQGSEA. In nucleotides, the CDR3 is TGCAGCGTTGAAGTCGGGTTTAGTGAAAAACTGTTTTTT. It codes for CSVEVGFSEKLFF.

This clonotype was seen more than once but under ten times. The V gene is TRBV5-1, the J gene TRBJ2-6; D perhaps matches TRBD2 (6 bases). The CDR3 length is 17 residues. In germline, CDR1 is SGHRS, CDR2 YFSETQ. The V end was cut by 4 bases, the J end by 1 base, with 15 bases between. The CDR3 nucleotides read TGCGCCAGCAGCCCGGGAGTTATCTTATCTGGGGCCAACGTCCTGACTTTC. The encoded protein is CASSPGVILSGANVLTF.

This clonotype was seen ten or more times. This rearrangement joins TRBV12-3 or TRBV12-4 to TRBJ2-1, with TRBD2 identical over 13 bases. With V trimmed by 5 bases and J by 5 bases, 3 bases remained unmatched. The CDR3 has 15 amino acids. Here the CDR3 DNA reads TGTGCCAGCAGTGAACTAGCGGGAGGGCACAATGAGCAGTTCTTC. Residues: CASSELAGGHNEQFF.

In its sample, this clonotype was seen a few times. The chain is built from TRBV20-1 and TRBJ2-1, with TRBD2 matching 7 bases. V shed 0 bases, J shed 2 bases, and the junction held 4 bases outside the gene matches. The CDR3 extends over 15 amino acids. Germline V gives CDR1 DFQATT, CDR2 SNEGSKA (reference sequence). CDR3 sequence (DNA): TGCAGTGCTAGAGATCCAGGACTAGCCTACAATGAGCAGTTCTTC. Translation gives CSARDPGLAYNEQFF.

This clonotype showed up just a few times. The chain has TRBV20-1 and TRBJ2-1; 9 nucleotides match TRBD2. CDR1 DFQATT and CDR2 SNEGSKA come from the germline V gene (reference sequence). CDR3 length equals 15 residues. Trimming removed 1 base from V and 4 bases from J; junction bases left unmatched: 5. This CDR3 is CSARGPTSGYNEQFF. The CDR3 coding sequence is TGCAGTGCTAGAGGCCCGACTAGCGGATACAATGAGCAGTTCTTC.

This clonotype has ten or more counts. V is TRBV18 and J is TRBJ2-3; D is perhaps TRBD1 (6 bases). Between the trimmed V and J ends, which lost 4 bases and 1 base, there was a span of 12 bases. The CDR3 loop spans 15 amino acids. Germline values: CDR1 KGHSH, CDR2 LQKENI. CDR3 DNA sequence: TGTGCCAGCTCACGGAGTCGACAGGGCACAGATACGCAGTATTTT. This translates into CASSRSRQGTDTQYF.

The V call is TRBV9, the J call TRBJ1-1; the D is unclear. The V and J ends lost 7 bases and 10 bases respectively, with 8 bases between them. This CDR3 spans 9 amino acids. Germline CDR1 is SGDLS and CDR2 is YYNGEE. CDR3 sequence reads: CASLRRAFF. As DNA, the CDR3 is TGTGCCAGCTTACGACGAGCTTTCTTT.

V is TRBV11-2 and J is TRBJ2-5; TRBD2 matches 10 bases. This CDR3 spans 16 amino acids. CDR1 SGHAT and CDR2 FQNNGV come from the germline V gene. J lost 5 bases, V lost 4 bases, and 10 bases had no gene match. Written as DNA, the CDR3 is TGTGCCAGCAGCTCAGCAGCGGGAGGGCCTCGGGAGACCCAGTACTTC. Its protein product is CASSSAAGGPRETQYF.